This TCR beta chain was sequenced for a study of cytomegalovirus exposure and HLA in healthy donors (dated by TCRdb to about 2017). Turning to the overall study: An earlier analysis of roughly 570 of the donors reported 250 to 350 Gb of sequence data and around 120 million unique TCR beta sequences obtained from some 170 million T cells. In a later genetic analysis, genome-wide SNP genotypes for about 55% of the 666 donors were used, and that subset was treated as a discovery cohort. The T cell repertoires of 666 subjects were profiled by immunosequencing and related to cytomegalovirus serostatus. To predict cytomegalovirus infection status, the study brought together high-throughput TCR immunosequencing, statistical association of individual TCRs with disease status, and machine learning. To study patterns of TCR occurrence, a later analysis re-analyzed previously published TCR beta repertoires from around 660 donors and added high-resolution HLA genotyping. Across some 400 genotyped donors of the cohort, an average of roughly 200,000 unique TCR beta nucleotide sequences per donor were sequenced, and 15% to 20% of those sequences were non-productive. Along with the roughly 670-subject first cohort, a separate validation cohort of about 110 different subjects was used. Both class I and class II loci were covered by HLA typing, at four-digit resolution. The later analysis used no new phenotypic data to find candidate immune exposures, relying instead on TCR beta sequences and their occurrence across donors. Every repertoire in the discovery cohort had been generated on one and the same sequencing platform. The study aimed to test whether signatures of past pathogen exposure could be identified by cataloging public T cell receptors. An earlier analysis of fewer than 750 of the donors used high-throughput TCR beta sequencing to judge whether each TCR beta V gene segment behaved as functional or pseudogenic. Four or five DR-DQ haplotypes were handled as single units for association and clustering because linkage in the cohort was strong. Roughly 310 gigabases of sequencing data and approximately 93 million unique TCR sequences were included in an early release covering over 600 HLA-typed donors. Donor age, sex, ethnicity and CMV serostatus were compiled alongside the repertoire data. Typing coverage differed by locus: A, B, C, DRB1 and DQB1 were typed in about 629-640 donors, DQA1 in 500 to 550, DPA1 in some 600, and DPB1 in 450 to 480. Of the 300 to 500 genotyped donors, 65% to 90% were placed in the genetic ancestry cluster associated with self-reported Caucasian donors. Overall study outcomes, separate from this receptor: A few of the identified cytomegalovirus-associated TCR beta chains were confirmed in vitro to be specific for cytomegalovirus antigens. The authors suggested that the approach could potentially be extended to other disease states and immunological phenotypes. An association between a missense DCLRE1C variant and V-gene and J-gene trimming of TCR beta chains was found in a later genetic analysis and replicated in an independent cohort. In a later analysis, HLA-associated TCR beta chains were found to be more clonally expanded and to have lower generation probabilities than equally common non-associated chains. For the cohort, immune exposure information was limited to CMV serostatus. Cytomegalovirus status was reported to be diagnosed by the classifier with high specificity and sensitivity in both the original and validation cohorts. Some IMGT-functional V segments, including TRBV6-2 and TRBV6-3, could not be distinguished by the 87-base-pair reads and were therefore excluded. This cohort had only TCR beta chains sequenced, and the lack of alpha or paired-chain data limited which features could be detected. Several of the top co-occurrence clusters appeared to be linked to parvovirus B19, influenza, CMV and Epstein-Barr virus, according to a later analysis. A further reported finding was that TCR beta sequences accurately predicted the HLA-A and HLA-B alleles for most subjects in the first cohort. Some 15 rarely observed V segments, including chromosome 9 orphons, were excluded from the earlier analysis of several hundred of the donors because counts were too low. In a later analysis, most CMV-associated TCR beta chains were found to appear HLA-restricted, with HLA associations seemingly driven largely by CMV exposure. Assigning TCR associations to individual alleles was difficult when HLA alleles, especially DR and DQ, strongly co-occurred. In an earlier analysis of around 600 of the donors, most TCR beta V segments appeared in productive rearrangements about 90% or about 30% of the time, broadly matching IMGT annotations. A total of 164 TCR beta chains were listed by the study as associated with cytomegalovirus. Correlated functional status among segregating V segments might be attributable to linkage disequilibrium, but an unknown experimental factor could not be ruled out. Because some donors lacked HLA typing at each locus, the association tests relied only on the typed subset. A later analysis associated about 17,000 TCR beta sequences with specific HLA alleles at a false discovery rate of 0.05. Roughly uniform sequencing depth across donors was assumed in presence/absence analyses, although this assumption may not hold. A later genetic analysis reported fewer N-insertions in productive TCRs among donors in an Asian-associated ancestry cluster than the roughly 700-donor mean. According to a later analysis, TCR association rates differed among HLA loci, with DRB1 alleles showing the most associated TCRs and HLA-C alleles showing the fewest. Most TCR sequences were seen in very few donors, while some public TCRs were found in many individuals. A cluster of highly shared sequence variants was judged likely to be a technical artifact of the sequencing pipeline.

Library preparation employed the immunoSEQ multiplex PCR assay. For the multiplex PCR, a mixture combining 60 forward primers for TCR Vbeta segments and 13 reverse primers for TCR Jbeta segments was used. A multiplex PCR assay on genomic DNA amplified the CDR3 region of rearranged TCR beta genes. The Illumina HiSeq System was used to sequence the amplified TCR beta libraries as 87-base-pair reads. The authors processed their data as follows. Across the roughly 700 repertoires, a later analysis counted 60 million to 90 million unique TCR beta chains, around 11 million of which were shared by at least two donors. A nearest-neighbor algorithm error-corrected the raw reads and collapsed the reads into unique sequences, merging closely related sequences to remove PCR and sequencing errors. CDR3 sequences were aligned to IMGT reference sequences to assign V, D and J gene segments. Each retained sequence needed at least a six-nucleotide match to both a V gene segment and a J gene segment. A rearrangement counted as productive if the CDR3 had no stop codons and remained in frame with V and J, and every other rearrangement counted as non-productive. Following IMGT convention, CDR3 was defined as the stretch from the second conserved V-encoded cysteine up to the conserved J-encoded phenylalanine. In an earlier analysis of just under 600 of the donors, sequences lacking an unambiguous match to a single V gene segment were excluded. An earlier analysis of about 600 of the donors called V segments functional above 56.7% productive rearrangements and segregating when the between-donor standard deviation exceeded 5%. A statistical classification framework was built to diagnose cytomegalovirus status from the catalog of TCR beta chain sequences. In a later analysis, V and J genes were assigned by comparing TCR nucleotide sequences against IMGT/GENE-DB human TR gene sequences. Using the TCRdist pipeline, a later analysis assigned CDR3 sequences along with most-parsimonious VDJ recombination scenarios. A later analysis defined each TCR beta chain by its CDR3 amino acid sequence plus V-gene family, and excluded reads lacking a unique V-gene family. In a later analysis, nearly 600 highly shared, low-generation-probability nucleotide sequences were removed to address suspected cross-contamination and a sequencing artifact. A later analysis calculated a clonal expansion index for each public chain from normalized within-repertoire ranks of inferred template counts. In a later analysis, generation probabilities were computed using a VDJ recombination model fitted to out-of-frame rearrangements, and the results were checked against IGoR. Hypergeometric tests were used in a later analysis to score TCR-TCR, TCR-HLA and TCR-CMV co-occurrence, with a repertoire-size bias correction applied to the TCR pairs. In a later analysis, false discovery rates were estimated by permuting HLA or CMV assignments 20 times. In a later analysis, co-occurring TCRs were grouped using DBSCAN, and TCRdist sequence similarity was added for clustering within HLA-allele-positive subsets. Co-occurrence clustering excluded repertoires with fewer than 30,000 or more than 120,000 public chains, plus five with anomalous nucleotide sharing. The source is immuneACCESS, and TCRdb retained only in-frame sequences with V and J called. Part of the clones is not carried over; for the studies checked, unresolved V genes explain less than half of this, and the remainder is unexplained. V and J calls and clone size are as listed in that table; D and trimming were resolved from the DNA. For this sample, the table gives about 72,000 clones. 2.5% to 3% of the sample goes to the ten largest clones.

As for this clone: No antigen is known for it.

CDR1 and CDR2 are drawn from the germline V gene (reference sequence): SEHNR, FQNEAQ. V trim: 5 bases; J trim: 2 bases; unmatched bases: 10. The CDR3 goes from the cysteine to the phenylalanine over 16 residues. Just CDR3 DNA is preserved here, 48 bases in frame from base 1. The cohort was made up of roughly 670 healthy bone marrow donors. At the time of sampling, every cohort member was nominally healthy, though immune exposures that went unrecorded were likely present. The donor tested CMV seronegative and was one of the 352 seronegative cohort members. Every donor gave a peripheral blood sample, and the peripheral blood mononuclear cells from that sample were used for TCR beta sequencing. The Qiagen DNeasy Blood Extraction Kit was used to extract genomic DNA from the blood cell samples.

The receptor chain draws on TRBV7-9 and TRBJ2-3; 7 central bases correspond to TRBD1. The sample consisted of PBMCs. This TCR derives from a middle-aged man in good health and CMV-seronegative. The DNA is as follows: TGTGCCAGCAGCCGAGCGACAGGGCTGTTCACAGATACGCAGTATTTT. This codes for CASSRATGLFTDTQYF.